This is a list of T cell receptor beta chains from one sample in a study of cytomegalovirus exposure and HLA in healthy donors. Using immunoSEQ multiplex PCR, the repertoire was profiled, and TCRdb retains in-frame clones only, with some absent. The table shows about 94,000 clones, with 81% occurring only once. Sequenced sample: PBMCs. These receptors came from a human donor in good health. CDR3s include the opening cysteine and the closing phenylalanine or tryptophan. A D gene is named only where the DNA matches it firmly. The size field is filled for only some rows; it gives once, few, many or a size class.

size: once; J: TRBJ2-2; D: .; V: TRBV7-2; CDR3: CASSLADRRAGELFF; DNA: TGTGCCAGCAGCTTAGCCGACAGGCGGGCCGGGGAGCTGTTTTTT
size: .; J: TRBJ2-7; D: .; V: TRBV28; CDR3: CASSIDSSYEQYF; DNA: TGTGCCAGCAGTATAGACAGCTCCTACGAGCAGTACTTC
size: .; J: TRBJ2-3; D: .; V: TRBV25-1; CDR3: CASSESRTDTQYF; DNA: TGTGCCAGCAGTGAATCCAGGACAGATACGCAGTATTTT
size: .; J: TRBJ1-2; D: .; V: TRBV27; CDR3: CASSLSRGLAGYTF; DNA: TGTGCCAGCAGTTTATCGCGGGGTCTGGCTGGCTACACCTTC
size: .; J: TRBJ2-7; D: TRBD1; V: TRBV5-8; CDR3: CAGSWRVRGRGEQYF; DNA: TGTGCCGGCAGCTGGCGTGTTAGGGGGCGCGGTGAGCAGTACTTC
size: .; J: TRBJ2-2; D: TRBD2; V: TRBV9; CDR3: CASTDTAGFGTGELFF; DNA: TGTGCCAGCACCGACACAGCGGGATTCGGCACCGGGGAGCTGTTTTTT
size: .; J: TRBJ2-3; D: .; V: TRBV18; CDR3: CASSPVGAYTDTQYF; DNA: TGTGCCAGCTCACCAGTGGGAGCATACACAGATACGCAGTATTTT
size: .; J: TRBJ2-1; D: TRBD2; V: TRBV30; CDR3: CAWLLAGIHNEQFF; DNA: TGTGCCTGGCTACTAGCGGGGATACACAATGAGCAGTTCTTC
size: .; J: TRBJ2-3; D: TRBD1; V: TRBV28; CDR3: CASSYLTGEAGDTQYF; DNA: TGTGCCAGCAGTTACCTGACAGGGGAGGCGGGAGATACGCAGTATTTT
size: .; J: TRBJ2-7; D: .; V: TRBV5-1; CDR3: CASRVGEEASYEQYF; DNA: TGCGCCAGCAGAGTAGGGGAGGAGGCCTCCTACGAGCAGTACTTC
size: .; J: TRBJ1-2; D: TRBD1; V: TRBV18; CDR3: CASSHPPGQGGYGYTF; DNA: TGTGCCAGCTCACACCCACCGGGACAGGGTGGGTATGGCTACACCTTC
size: .; J: TRBJ2-5; D: .; V: TRBV23-1; CDR3: CASSSPGPLAPHGTQYF; DNA: TGCGCCAGCAGTTCTCCCGGACCTCTAGCCCCCCACGGAACCCAGTACTTC
size: few; J: TRBJ1-1; D: .; V: TRBV5-5; CDR3: CASSPGNTEAFF; DNA: TGTGCCAGCAGCCCGGGGAACACTGAAGCTTTCTTT
size: .; J: TRBJ2-3; D: TRBD2; V: TRBV7-3; CDR3: CASSSLAGGADTQYF; DNA: TGTGCCAGCAGCTCCCTAGCGGGAGGGGCAGATACGCAGTATTTT
size: .; J: TRBJ1-1; D: TRBD1; V: TRBV30; CDR3: CAWSPPDRGLLNTEAFF; DNA: TGTGCCTGGAGCCCCCCGGACAGGGGTCTTCTAAACACTGAAGCTTTCTTT
size: .; J: TRBJ2-1; D: .; V: TRBV25-1; CDR3: CASSEYGGSGGNEQFF; DNA: TGTGCCAGCAGTGAATACGGCGGCAGCGGCGGCAATGAGCAGTTCTTC
size: .; J: TRBJ2-7; D: TRBD1; V: TRBV29-1; CDR3: CSVEAATGKSVNSYEQYF; DNA: TGCAGCGTTGAAGCTGCGACAGGGAAGTCGGTAAACTCCTACGAGCAGTACTTC
size: .; J: TRBJ1-2; D: .; V: TRBV5-1; CDR3: CASSLIGGQINYGYTF; DNA: TGCGCCAGCAGCTTAATAGGAGGACAGATAAACTATGGCTACACCTTC
size: .; J: TRBJ2-3; D: TRBD2; V: TRBV5-1; CDR3: CASSLGRGESDTQYF; DNA: TGCGCCAGCAGCTTGGGGCGGGGGGAATCAGATACGCAGTATTTT
size: .; J: TRBJ1-4; D: .; V: TRBV2; CDR3: CASKKGRGYNEKLFF; DNA: TGTGCCAGCAAGAAGGGGAGGGGGTATAATGAAAAACTGTTTTTT
size: .; J: TRBJ2-7; D: .; V: TRBV28; CDR3: CASSFYRVFYEQYF; DNA: TGTGCCAGCAGTTTTTATCGGGTGTTCTACGAGCAGTACTTC
size: .; J: TRBJ2-2; D: TRBD1; V: TRBV7-3; CDR3: CASRAGGIGTGELFF; DNA: TGTGCCAGCAGGGCAGGGGGCATTGGCACCGGGGAGCTGTTTTTT
size: once; J: TRBJ1-5; D: TRBD1; V: TRBV7-2; CDR3: CASSDGQGKPQHF; DNA: TGTGCCAGCAGCGACGGACAGGGGAAGCCCCAGCATTTT
size: .; J: TRBJ1-3; D: .; V: TRBV7-6; CDR3: CASSPLTPNAGTAANTIYF; DNA: TGTGCCAGCAGCCCCTTAACCCCAAACGCTGGGACTGCTGCAAACACCATATATTTT
size: .; J: TRBJ2-7; D: .; V: TRBV7-8; CDR3: CASSLRTGVGSEQYF; DNA: TGTGCCAGCAGCTTAAGGACGGGAGTGGGCTCCGAGCAGTACTTC
size: .; J: TRBJ2-1; D: TRBD2; V: TRBV15; CDR3: CATSTPRASGSYNEQFF; DNA: TGTGCCACCAGCACCCCCCGGGCTAGCGGGAGTTACAATGAGCAGTTCTTC
size: .; J: TRBJ2-7; D: TRBD2; V: TRBV5-1; CDR3: CASSRRPGGSYEQYF; DNA: TGCGCCAGCAGCCGCCGGCCGGGAGGGTCCTACGAGCAGTACTTC
size: once; J: TRBJ2-2; D: TRBD1; V: TRBV13; CDR3: CASSLRTGSTGELFF; DNA: TGTGCCAGCAGCTTAAGGACAGGGTCAACCGGGGAGCTGTTTTTT
size: .; J: TRBJ1-5; D: .; V: TRBV6-1; CDR3: CASSTTGVITQPQHF; DNA: TGTGCCAGCAGCACCACGGGAGTGATAACTCAGCCCCAGCATTTT
size: .; J: TRBJ2-2; D: TRBD2; V: TRBV7-8; CDR3: CASSSRTSGRPAGTGELFF; DNA: TGTGCCAGCAGCTCCAGGACTAGCGGGAGGCCCGCGGGGACCGGGGAGCTGTTTTTT
size: .; J: TRBJ1-1; D: TRBD1; V: TRBV7-9; CDR3: CASSLAAGGPNTEAFF; DNA: TGTGCCAGCAGCTTAGCGGCAGGGGGTCCCAACACTGAAGCTTTCTTT
size: .; J: TRBJ2-6; D: .; V: TRBV27; CDR3: CASSLFAAKFSGANVLTF; DNA: TGTGCCAGCAGTTTATTTGCGGCTAAATTCTCTGGGGCCAACGTCCTGACTTTC
size: few; J: TRBJ1-2; D: .; V: TRBV30; CDR3: CAWTRLGSYGYTF; DNA: TGTGCCTGGACCCGGCTCGGGTCCTATGGCTACACCTTC
size: .; J: TRBJ2-1; D: .; V: TRBV4-3; CDR3: CASSQDWAQSYNEQFF; DNA: TGCGCCAGCAGCCAAGATTGGGCGCAATCCTACAATGAGCAGTTCTTC
size: .; J: TRBJ1-5; D: .; V: TRBV19; CDR3: CATTSGHSNQPQHF; DNA: TGTGCCACCACTTCGGGACACTCTAATCAGCCCCAGCATTTT
size: .; J: TRBJ1-2; D: .; V: TRBV29-1; CDR3: CSVLRDTNYGYTF; DNA: TGCAGCGTTTTAAGAGACACCAACTATGGCTACACCTTC
size: .; J: TRBJ1-5; D: .; V: TRBV28; CDR3: CASSHGGVNQPQHF; DNA: TGTGCCAGCAGCCATGGGGGGGTGAATCAGCCCCAGCATTTT
size: .; J: TRBJ1-5; D: .; V: TRBV30; CDR3: CAWSAGGHDNQPQHF; DNA: TGTGCCTGGAGTGCTGGGGGCCATGACAATCAGCCCCAGCATTTT
size: .; J: TRBJ2-3; D: .; V: TRBV4-1; CDR3: CASSQISGRRTDTQYF; DNA: TGCGCCAGCAGCCAGATAAGCGGGCGCCGCACAGATACGCAGTATTTT
size: .; J: TRBJ2-6; D: TRBD2; V: TRBV2; CDR3: CASSSGRGGSGANVLTF; DNA: TGTGCCAGCAGTTCTGGACGGGGGGGATCTGGGGCCAACGTCCTGACTTTC
size: .; J: TRBJ1-2; D: TRBD1; V: TRBV25-1; CDR3: CASRSDRGSGYTF; DNA: TGTGCCAGCAGGTCGGACAGGGGATCAGGCTACACCTTC
size: .; J: TRBJ2-7; D: TRBD1; V: TRBV5-4; CDR3: CASSLGPTPGTGAYEQYF; DNA: TGTGCCAGCAGCTTGGGCCCTACCCCCGGGACAGGGGCCTACGAGCAGTACTTC
size: .; J: TRBJ2-5; D: TRBD1; V: TRBV5-6; CDR3: CASSKGTGKQETQYF; DNA: TGTGCCAGCAGCAAGGGGACAGGGAAACAAGAGACCCAGTACTTC
size: few; J: TRBJ1-5; D: TRBD1; V: TRBV10-1; CDR3: CASRVGQGGQPQHF; DNA: TGCGCCAGCAGGGTGGGACAGGGTGGTCAGCCCCAGCATTTT
size: .; J: TRBJ2-7; D: .; V: TRBV5-4; CDR3: CASTPHPSGPYEQYF; DNA: TGTGCCAGCACGCCTCATCCCAGCGGGCCCTACGAGCAGTACTTC
size: .; J: TRBJ2-1; D: TRBD1; V: TRBV19; CDR3: CASSSLGQGKNEQFF; DNA: TGTGCCAGTAGTAGCCTGGGACAGGGGAAAAATGAGCAGTTCTTC
size: .; J: TRBJ2-1; D: TRBD2; V: TRBV7-7; CDR3: CASSTNPGLAGRNEQFF; DNA: TGTGCCAGCAGCACCAACCCGGGACTAGCGGGAAGGAATGAGCAGTTCTTC
size: .; J: TRBJ2-5; D: .; V: TRBV4-3; CDR3: CASSQAGTQETQYF; DNA: TGCGCCAGCAGCCAAGCGGGTACCCAAGAGACCCAGTACTTC
size: .; J: TRBJ1-5; D: TRBD1; V: TRBV25-1; CDR3: CASSGGQDSNQPQHF; DNA: TGTGCCAGCAGTGGCGGACAGGATAGCAATCAGCCCCAGCATTTT
size: .; J: TRBJ2-7; D: .; V: TRBV5-4; CDR3: CASSLDRSYEQYF; DNA: TGTGCCAGCAGCCTCGACAGGTCCTACGAGCAGTACTTC
size: .; J: TRBJ2-7; D: TRBD2; V: TRBV18; CDR3: CASSLYSGSSYEQYF; DNA: TGTGCCAGCTCACTCTACAGCGGGAGCTCCTACGAGCAGTACTTC
size: once; J: TRBJ1-5; D: TRBD1; V: TRBV18; CDR3: CASSPRDSYQPQHF; DNA: TGTGCCAGCTCACCGCGGGACAGCTATCAGCCCCAGCATTTT
size: .; J: TRBJ2-1; D: TRBD1; V: TRBV7-9; CDR3: CSSSIGQGAVQFF; DNA: TGTTCCAGCAGCATTGGACAGGGAGCGGTGCAGTTCTTC
size: .; J: TRBJ2-1; D: .; V: TRBV5-6; CDR3: CASSLYTGTLIDNEQFF; DNA: TGTGCCAGCAGCCTCTACACAGGTACCCTGATCGACAATGAGCAGTTCTTC